These 30 T cell receptor beta chains were sequenced from one sample in a study of shared clonotypes between healthy human individuals. The table came from immunoSEQ multiplex PCR; TCRdb's copy has only in-frame clones and leaves some out. The repertoire holds 2.3 million or so clones, with approximately 93% as singletons. Material for sequencing was naive CD4+ T cells from PBMCs. Subset given: CD45RA+ positively selected. Receptors were obtained from a man in his late teens or twenties in good health. Some clones in this sample may be carry-over from other donors' samples.

This rearrangement joins TRBV5-1 to TRBJ1-3; the match to TRBD1 covers 8 bases. The CDR3 sequence is 14 residues long. CDR1 is SGHRS, CDR2 YFSETQ, per germline. V gave up 4 bases and J gave up 4 bases; unmatched junction bases: 4. CDR3 sequence (DNA): TGCGCCAGCAGCCAGGGACAGGCCGGAAACACCATATATTTT. This translates into CASSQGQAGNTIYF.

This rearrangement joins TRBV5-6 to TRBJ2-1; 7 bases fit TRBD1. The V gene's germline CDR1 is SGHDT and CDR2 YYEEEE. V lost 2 bases and J lost 7; bases outside the gene matches: 9. The CDR3 is 15 amino acids. The CDR3 coding sequence is TGTGCCAGCAGCTTACCGGGACAGAACCTTAATGAGCAGTTCTTC. It codes for CASSLPGQNLNEQFF.

CDR3 sequence: CASSLSRGSANYGYTF. The CDR3 bases are TGTGCCAGCAGCTTATCAAGGGGCTCTGCAAACTATGGCTACACCTTC. The V call is TRBV7-9, the J call TRBJ1-2; D may be TRBD1 (5 bases). V was shortened by 2 bases and J by 2 bases, with 15 bases between the two germline ends. Per the germline V gene, CDR1 is SEHNR and CDR2 is FQNEAQ (reference sequence). The CDR3 runs to 16 residues.

This clone has a single count. This chain's CDR3 is CASSRTSGSVDTQYF. The CDR3 DNA follows: TGTGCCAGCAGCCGGACTAGCGGGAGTGTGGATACGCAGTATTTT. The genes are TRBV7-8 and TRBJ2-3, with 13 bases that match TRBD2. The CDR3 consists of 15 residues. After removal of 5 bases from V and 6 bases from J, the junction contained 5 bases not matched to a gene. CDR1 and CDR2 from the germline V gene are SGHVS and FQNEAQ.

The chain joins TRBV25-1 to TRBJ1-4; no clear D. This CDR3 has 13 residues. Germline CDR1 reads MGHDK; CDR2 reads SYGVNS. Trimming removed 3 bases at V and 8 bases at J, with 10 bases between. The CDR3 loop is CASSDALREKLFF. In DNA, the CDR3 is TGTGCCAGCAGTGATGCCCTTCGGGAAAAACTGTTTTTT.

The gene calls are TRBV7-3 and TRBJ2-1, with 9 bases that match TRBD2. The germline V gene encodes CDR1 SGHTA and CDR2 FQGTGA. The CDR3 covers 17 residues. V lost 1 base, J lost 7 bases, and 11 bases stayed unmatched. The DNA for the CDR3 is TGTGCCAGCAGCTTAATGGGAGGGCTAGCGGGACGGAATGAGCAGTTCTTC. It specifies CASSLMGGLAGRNEQFF.

As to this clone: Other DNA sequences from this sample encode an identical CDR3 as well. The chain recombines TRBV7-3 with TRBJ1-1; D remains ambiguous. CDR3 length: 13 residues. Germline-derived CDR1 and CDR2 are SGHTA and FQGTGA. Trimming took 4 bases from V and 8 from J, leaving 14 bases between them. The CDR3 nucleotides read TGTGCCAGCAGCTCCCGCCCGGAGACAGAAGCTTTCTTT. Its protein is CASSSRPETEAFF.

The chain couples TRBV11-2 to TRBJ2-3; D is undetermined. The germline V gene has CDR1 SGHAT and CDR2 FQNNGV. Trimming removed 1 base from V and 4 bases from J, with 6 bases in between. CDR3 length equals 13 residues. The CDR3 loop is CASSLGSADTQYF. CDR3 in DNA: TGTGCCAGCAGCTTAGGGTCCGCAGATACGCAGTATTTT. The complete variable domain, with remaining parts taken from reference TRBV11-2 and TRBJ2-3, reads EAGVAQSPRYKIIEKRQSVAFWCNPISGHATLYWYQQILGQGPKLLIQFQNNGVVDDSQLPKDRFSAERLKGVDSTLKIQPAKLEDSAVYLCASSLGSADTQYFGPGTRLTVL.

This chain connects TRBV2 to TRBJ1-3, with D unresolved. V was clipped by 8 bases and J by 1 base, with 9 bases between them. Germline CDR1 SNHLY, CDR2 FYNNEI. The CDR3 extends over 13 amino acids. The CDR3 reads CASAVRSGNTIYF. The CDR3 DNA sequence: TGTGCCAGCGCAGTGCGGTCTGGAAACACCATATATTTT. The full variable domain, completed using reference TRBV2 and TRBJ1-3, is EPEVTQTPSHQVTQMGQEVILRCVPISNHLYFYWYRQILGQKVEFLVSFYNNEISEKSEIFDDQFSVERPDGSNFTLKIRSTKLEDSAMYFCASAVRSGNTIYFGEGSWLTVV.

This chain joins TRBV2 and TRBJ2-7; 8 nucleotides agree with TRBD2. Trimming cost V 7 bases and J 2 bases; bases outside gene matches: 1. Germline V gene sequence: CDR1 SNHLY, CDR2 FYNNEI. The CDR3 length is 12 residues. CDR3 sequence: CASKAGAYEQYF. CDR3 bases: TGTGCCAGCAAAGCGGGAGCCTACGAGCAGTACTTC.

The gene calls are TRBV5-1 and TRBJ2-7; D possibly corresponds to TRBD1 (5 bases). The CDR3 totals 16 residues. Trimming removed 0 bases at V and 0 bases at J, with 13 bases between. Germline assignment: CDR1 SGHRS and CDR2 YFSETQ. Written as DNA, the CDR3 is TGCGCCAGCAGCTTGGCGAGCGACAGAACCTCCTACGAGCAGTACTTC. This encodes CASSLASDRTSYEQYF. Complete variable domain (other parts from reference TRBV5-1 and TRBJ2-7): KAGVTQTPRYLIKTRGQQVTLSCSPISGHRSVSWYQQTPGQGLQFLFEYFSETQRNKGNFPGRFSGRQFSNSRSEMNVSTLELGDSALYLCASSLASDRTSYEQYFGPGTRLTVT.

The V gene is TRBV28, the J gene TRBJ1-4; perhaps TRBD1 as D (5 bases). Trimming pared 2 bases from V and 8 bases from J, leaving 9 bases between. Germline V gene sequence: CDR1 MDHEN, CDR2 SYDVKM. The CDR3 spans 13 residues. CDR3 protein: CASSLGRVEKLFF. The CDR3, as DNA: TGTGCCAGCAGTTTAGGCAGGGTAGAAAAACTGTTTTTT.

The V and J genes are TRBV28 and TRBJ1-3, with D unclear. The ends were cut back, 5 bases at V and 9 bases at J, with 17 bases in the middle. The CDR3 is made up of 14 amino acids. Germline values: CDR1 MDHEN, CDR2 SYDVKM. CDR3 residues: CASSEDPSQRTIYF. The DNA of the CDR3 is TGTGCCAGCAGTGAAGACCCGTCGCAGCGCACCATATATTTT.

V usage is TRBV18 and J usage is TRBJ1-4, with a weak D call TRBD1 (6 bases). Germline V CDR1 and CDR2: KGHSH, LQKENI. The CDR3 covers 14 residues. V lost 2 bases and J lost 7, with 11 bases in between. This chain's CDR3 is CASSPGQSPEKLFF. CDR3 DNA: TGTGCCAGCTCACCAGGACAGAGTCCTGAAAAACTGTTTTTT.

The chain links TRBV10-3 to TRBJ2-7; unclear D gene. V lost 8 bases and J 4 bases, leaving 12 bases between the germline ends. In germline, CDR1 is ENHRY, CDR2 SYGVKD. The CDR3 runs to 12 residues. CDR3 DNA: TGTGCCATCGGAGCCAGGATATACGAGCAGTACTTC. It encodes CAIGARIYEQYF.

This clone has a handful of counts. The rearrangement uses TRBV29-1 and TRBJ1-2, with D maybe TRBD1 (5 bases). CDR3 length: 12 residues. Germline V gives CDR1 SQVTM, CDR2 ANQGSEA. Trimming shortened V by 3 bases and J by 5 bases, and 10 bases separated the two germline ends. The CDR3 spells CSVDATGYGYTF. The CDR3 DNA sequence: TGCAGCGTTGATGCCACAGGATATGGCTACACCTTC.

J is TRBJ1-1 and V is TRBV28; TRBD1 agrees at 9 bases. The CDR3 spans 15 residues. V lost 4 bases and J lost 3; bases outside the gene matches: 6. CDR1 and CDR2 from the germline V gene are MDHEN and SYDVKM. Here the CDR3 DNA reads TGTGCCAGCAGTTCCTCCGGGACAGGGTACACTGAAGCTTTCTTT. Amino acids: CASSSSGTGYTEAFF.

V is TRBV11-1 and J is TRBJ1-2, with D maybe TRBD1 (5 bases). This CDR3 contains 14 residues. V dropped 2 bases and J dropped 4 bases, with 11 bases sitting between them. In germline, CDR1 is SGHAT, CDR2 FQDESV (reference sequence). The CDR3 spells CASSLYQGTYGYTF. The CDR3 coding sequence is TGTGCCAGCAGCTTATATCAGGGAACCTATGGCTACACCTTC.

The V call is TRBV11-2, the J call TRBJ2-7, with 7 bases that match TRBD1. Germline lookup yields CDR1 SGHAT and CDR2 FQNNGV. The junction had 5 bases not matched to a gene; V was cut back by 0 bases and J by 3 bases. CDR3 length: 15 amino acids. CDR3 loop: CASSLEDRSYYEQYF. The CDR3 nucleotides read TGTGCCAGCAGCTTAGAGGACAGGTCCTACTACGAGCAGTACTTC.

This clone was counted a single time. The chain joins TRBV11-2 to TRBJ2-7; 12 nucleotides match TRBD1. Germline trimming cut 4 bases from V and 6 bases from J; bases unmatched to any gene: 7. Germline V gene sequence: CDR1 SGHAT, CDR2 FQNNGV. CDR3 length equals 15 residues. CDR3 sequence: CASSWTGTGGAEQYF. CDR3 sequence (DNA): TGTGCCAGCAGCTGGACCGGGACAGGGGGCGCCGAGCAGTACTTC. Supplemented by reference TRBV11-2 and TRBJ2-7, the full variable domain reads EAGVAQSPRYKIIEKRQSVAFWCNPISGHATLYWYQQILGQGPKLLIQFQNNGVVDDSQLPKDRFSAERLKGVDSTLKIQPAKLEDSAVYLCASSWTGTGGAEQYFGPGTRLTVT.

The count of this clone is one. A junction end diverges from the germline sequence, so it may reflect a read error. The chain employs TRBV19 and TRBJ1-5; D uncertain. The germline V gene has CDR1 LNHDA and CDR2 SQIVND (reference sequence). The CDR3 totals 15 residues. The CDR3 sequence is CANSILGFGNQPQHF. CDR3 nucleotides: TGTGCCAATAGTATATTGGGGTTTGGCAATCAGCCCCAGCATTTT.

The genes are TRBV4-2 and TRBJ1-4; TRBD1 is a possible D gene (5 bases). Germline-derived CDR1 and CDR2 are LGHNA and YNFKEQ. CDR3 size: 15 residues. V lost 0 bases and J 5 bases, leaving 10 bases between the germline ends. The CDR3 DNA reads as TGTGCCAGCAGCCAAGACAGGGCGAAAAATGAAAAACTGTTTTTT. It translates to CASSQDRAKNEKLFF.

Remarks on this clone: Different DNA sequences within this sample yield the same CDR3. The chain recombines TRBV14 with TRBJ2-1; unclear D gene. The germline V and J ends were trimmed by 4 bases and 4 bases, with 5 bases remaining between them. This CDR3 spans 12 amino acids. Per the germline V gene, CDR1 is SGHDN and CDR2 is FVKESK. CDR3 nucleotides: TGTGCCAGCAGCCTCGGGTACAATGAGCAGTTCTTC. Translation gives CASSLGYNEQFF.

This clone was counted once. The chain has TRBV12-5 and TRBJ2-7, with 10 bases identical to TRBD2. The length of the CDR3 is 16 residues. The trim removed 0 bases at V and 4 bases at J, leaving 6 bases unmatched. The germline gives CDR1 LGHNT, CDR2 FRNRAP. CDR3 sequence reads: CASGLVIAGGLYEQYF. The CDR3 DNA reads TGTGCTAGTGGTTTGGTTATAGCGGGAGGTCTTTACGAGCAGTACTTC.

The genes are TRBV19 and TRBJ2-2; TRBD2 matches at 16 bases. V lost 7 bases, J lost 7 bases, and 9 bases stayed unmatched. The CDR3 runs to 17 residues. Germline V lookup: CDR1 LNHDA, CDR2 SQIVND (reference sequence). This chain's CDR3 is CASTGTSGRAGNGELFF. In nucleotides, the CDR3 is TGTGCCAGTACGGGGACTAGCGGGAGGGCCGGTAACGGGGAGCTGTTTTTT. Together with reference TRBV19 and TRBJ2-2, the CDR3 gives the full variable domain: DGGITQSPKYLFRKEGQNVTLSCEQNLNHDAMYWYRQDPGQGLRLIYYSQIVNDFQKGDIAEGYSVSREKKESFPLTVTSAQKNPTAFYLCASTGTSGRAGNGELFFGEGSRLTVL.

The CDR3 nucleotides read TGTGCCAGCTCACAGACAGTCAGCTCCTACGAGCAGTACTTC. This translates into CASSQTVSSYEQYF. The V call is TRBV18, the J call TRBJ2-7; possible D gene TRBD1, 5 bases. The V gene lost 4 bases and the J gene lost 0 bases, with 10 bases spanning the gap. The CDR3 extends over 14 amino acids. Germline V gives CDR1 KGHSH, CDR2 LQKENI.

The V and J genes are TRBV6-6 and TRBJ2-3; D gene ambiguous. The CDR3 is made up of 14 amino acids. Germline CDR1 MNHNY, CDR2 SVGAGI (reference sequence). Trimming cost V 6 bases and J 1 base, with 11 bases left between them. The CDR3: CASRKTGGTDTQYF. DNA of the CDR3: TGTGCCAGCAGGAAGACTGGGGGCACAGATACGCAGTATTTT.

The chain carries TRBV27 and TRBJ1-2, with D unresolved. Trimming stripped 4 bases from V and 6 bases from J, with 12 bases between. Germline CDR1 and CDR2: MNHEY and SMNVEV (reference sequence). This CDR3 spans 13 amino acids. For the CDR3, the DNA is TGTGCCAGCAGTTCAGCCGGGCTAGATGGCTACACCTTC. Translating gives CASSSAGLDGYTF.

CDR3 loop: CASSEVYSGANVLTF. In DNA, the CDR3 is TGTGCCAGCAGTGAAGTCTACTCTGGGGCCAACGTCCTGACTTTC. The J gene is TRBJ2-6, the V gene TRBV2; D remains ambiguous. Germline CDR1 SNHLY, CDR2 FYNNEI. This CDR3 comprises 15 residues. V lost 1 base to trimming and J lost 0 bases, with 4 bases between them.

The chain uses TRBV6-5 and TRBJ1-1; D is unresolved. Trimming cost V 1 base and J 3 bases, with 15 bases left between them. The CDR3 sequence is 16 residues long. Germline V CDR1 and CDR2: MNHEY, SVGAGI. This CDR3 is CASSYFSPYIYTEAFF. CDR3 nucleotide sequence: TGTGCCAGCAGTTACTTCTCACCCTACATCTACACTGAAGCTTTCTTT.